What follows are 7 T cell receptor beta chains derived from one specimen sequenced in a study of blood T cell repertoires in COVID-19. Profiling relied on immunoSEQ multiplex PCR, and the TCRdb table lists in-frame clones only, not all of them. This table has more than 200,000 clones, about nine tenths appearing once. Sequencing used peripheral blood. The receptors come from a man in his 70s with acute or convalescent COVID-19.

This chain uses TRBV2 with TRBJ2-5, with a possible D match to TRBD1 (5 bases). The CDR3 extends over 15 amino acids. V lost 5 bases and J 5 bases, leaving 18 bases between the germline ends. CDR1 is SNHLY, CDR2 FYNNEI, per germline. For the CDR3, the DNA is TGTGCCAGCAGTCAGGCCTGGACACCGTTGGAGACCCAGTACTTC. Translated: CASSQAWTPLETQYF.

V usage is TRBV2 and J usage is TRBJ2-1; D gene ambiguous. With 7 bases removed from V and 5 bases from J, the gap between germline ends came to 12 bases. The CDR3 contains 13 residues. Germline V lookup: CDR1 SNHLY, CDR2 FYNNEI. CDR3 region: CASTANRDNEQFF. CDR3 nucleotide sequence: TGTGCCAGCACAGCTAATCGGGACAATGAGCAGTTCTTC.

The table lists this clone with a count of one. This chain connects TRBV3-1 (or the pseudogene TRBV3-2) to TRBJ2-1, with TRBD2 matching over 7 bases. This CDR3 region has 17 residues. The J segment lost 9 bases and the V segment lost 1 base, leaving 15 bases of the junction unmatched. The germline CDR1 and CDR2 sequences are LGHDT and YNNKEL (reference sequence). The CDR3 coding sequence is TGTGCCAGCAGCCAAGGTAGGATGGCGGGAGTTCTCTGTGAGCAGTTCTTC. Translation: CASSQGRMAGVLCEQFF.

This clone showed up just a few times. The rearrangement joins TRBV7-2 to TRBJ1-5; D unresolved. The CDR3 is 13 amino acids. In germline, CDR1 is SGHTA, CDR2 FQGNSA. The V and J ends lost 5 bases and 5 bases respectively, with 10 bases between them. The CDR3 loop is CASSLIEDQPQHF. The CDR3, as DNA: TGTGCCAGCAGCCTGATAGAAGATCAGCCCCAGCATTTT.

The rearrangement uses TRBV5-1 and TRBJ2-2; D possibly corresponds to TRBD1 (6 bases). The germline V gene encodes CDR1 SGHRS and CDR2 YFSETQ. CDR3 length: 17 residues. The V end lost 0 bases, the J end lost 6 bases, and 18 bases lay between the germline ends. The CDR3 DNA reads TGCGCCAGCAGCTTGGCCACAGGGCCATCAGGTGCCGGGGAGCTGTTTTTT. It translates to CASSLATGPSGAGELFF.

The chain combines TRBV2 with TRBJ2-1; tentative D call: TRBD1 (6 bases). Per germline, CDR1 SNHLY and CDR2 FYNNEI. The CDR3 consists of 15 residues. Trimming pared 2 bases from V and 6 bases from J, leaving 14 bases between. This CDR3 is CASSELPGQANEQFF. CDR3 sequence (DNA): TGTGCCAGCAGTGAATTACCGGGACAAGCCAATGAGCAGTTCTTC.

The genes are TRBV6-5 and TRBJ2-2; 8 bases line up with TRBD2. There are 16 residues in the CDR3. Unmatched junction bases numbered 6, after V lost 6 bases and J lost 0 bases. CDR1 MNHEY and CDR2 SVGAGI come from the germline V gene. The CDR3 DNA is TGTGCCAGCAGATACAGCGGGAGTTCGAACACCGGGGAGCTGTTTTTT. Translated: CASRYSGSSNTGELFF.